This T cell receptor beta chain was identified in a study of radiotherapy plus CTLA-4 blockade in lung cancer. The CDR3 extends over 16 amino acids. Trimming removed 3 bases at V and 1 base at J, with 16 bases between. CDR1 and CDR2 (germline): LNHDA, SQIVND (reference sequence). With ipilimumab providing CTLA-4 blockade, focal radiation was administered to patients who had chemo-refractory metastatic non-small-cell lung cancer. Assay used: immunoSEQ multiplex PCR; TCRdb lists only in-frame clones, some missing. The table lists more than 40,000 clones, 73% of them singletons, with 3.5% to 4% in the top ten. This clone appeared a few times.

J is TRBJ2-7 and V is TRBV19; D is perhaps TRBD2 (7 bases). The origin of this receptor is a human donor with non-small cell lung cancer who had a complete response to radiotherapy plus ipilimumab. Specimen: peripheral blood, collected from a patient treated with radiotherapy plus ipilimumab. CDR3 sequence (DNA): TGTGCCAGTAGTATTAGGGGGGGCCGTTATTCCTACGAGCAGTACTTC. Its translation is CASSIRGGRYSYEQYF.